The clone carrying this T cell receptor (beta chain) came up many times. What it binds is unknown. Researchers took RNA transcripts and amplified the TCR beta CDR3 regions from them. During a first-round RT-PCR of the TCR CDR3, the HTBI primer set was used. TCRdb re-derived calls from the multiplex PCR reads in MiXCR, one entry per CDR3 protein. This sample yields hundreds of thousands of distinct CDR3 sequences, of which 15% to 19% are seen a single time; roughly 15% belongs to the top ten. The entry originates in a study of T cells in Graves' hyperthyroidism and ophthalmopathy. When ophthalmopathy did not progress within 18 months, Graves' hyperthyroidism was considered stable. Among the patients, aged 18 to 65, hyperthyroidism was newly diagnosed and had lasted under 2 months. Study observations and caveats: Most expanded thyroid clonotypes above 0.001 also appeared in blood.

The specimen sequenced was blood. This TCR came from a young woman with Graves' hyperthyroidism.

CDR3 amino acids: CASSFRDQETQYF. CDR3 nucleotides: TGTGCCAGCAGTTTCCGGGACCAAGAGACCCAGTACTTC. V usage is TRBV12-3 or TRBV12-4 and J usage is TRBJ2-5; D remains unclear. V gave up 3 bases and J gave up 0 bases, with 5 bases separating them. The CDR3 length is 13 residues.